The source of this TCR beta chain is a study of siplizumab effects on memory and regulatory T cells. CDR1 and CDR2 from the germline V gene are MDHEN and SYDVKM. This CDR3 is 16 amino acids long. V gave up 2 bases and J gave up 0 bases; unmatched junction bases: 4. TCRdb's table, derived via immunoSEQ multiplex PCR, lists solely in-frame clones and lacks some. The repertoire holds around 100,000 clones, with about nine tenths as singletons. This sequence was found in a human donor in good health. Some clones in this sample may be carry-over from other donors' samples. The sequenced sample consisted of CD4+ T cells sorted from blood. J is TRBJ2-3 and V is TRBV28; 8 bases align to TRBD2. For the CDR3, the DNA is TGTGCCAGCAGTTTAACCGGGACTAGGAGCACAGATACGCAGTATTTT. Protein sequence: CASSLTGTRSTDTQYF.